These T cell receptor beta chains were read from a single sample in a study of T-cell reconstitution after alpha-beta-depleted transplantation in children. Each CDR3 protein gets one entry after TCRdb re-called the PCR reads with MiXCR. The sample holds roughly 220,000 distinct CDR3 sequences; 9.5% to 15% are singletons and the top ten take about 2.6%. The material sequenced was PBMCs from the stem cell graft donor, taken from the stem cell graft. The origin of the receptors is a human donor who donated a stem cell graft to a child with acute lymphoblastic leukemia. Each CDR3 is given with its conserved first and last residue. D genes are given only for firm matches. Expanded clones get a size class; other rows say once, few or many, or leave the size out.

V gene: TRBV10-3; clone size: few; D gene: -; J gene: TRBJ1-3; CDR3 protein: CAITSESSGNTIYF; CDR3 DNA: TGTGCCATCACATCGGAGTCCTCTGGAAACACCATATATTTT
V gene: TRBV15; clone size: many; D gene: -; J gene: TRBJ2-1; CDR3 protein: CATSRVGSYNEQFF; CDR3 DNA: TGTGCCACCAGCAGGGTGGGCTCCTACAATGAGCAGTTCTTC
V gene: TRBV19; clone size: many; D gene: -; J gene: TRBJ1-1; CDR3 protein: CASRTKVLMNTEAFF; CDR3 DNA: TGTGCCAGTAGGACGAAGGTCTTGATGAACACTGAAGCTTTCTTT
V gene: TRBV12-3/TRBV12-4; clone size: many; D gene: TRBD1; J gene: TRBJ1-1; CDR3 protein: CASSPRTGGVGEAFF; CDR3 DNA: TGTGCCAGCAGTCCGAGGACAGGGGGCGTCGGTGAAGCTTTCTTT
V gene: TRBV24-1; clone size: many; D gene: -; J gene: TRBJ2-1; CDR3 protein: CATSDSDNEQFF; CDR3 DNA: TGTGCCACCAGTGATTCGGACAATGAGCAGTTCTTC
V gene: TRBV6-5; clone size: many; D gene: TRBD1; J gene: TRBJ2-7; CDR3 protein: CASSYSGGTGDEQYF; CDR3 DNA: TGTGCCAGCAGTTACTCAGGTGGGACAGGCGACGAGCAGTACTTC
V gene: TRBV6-5; clone size: many; D gene: -; J gene: TRBJ2-7; CDR3 protein: CASSYSSGVYEQYF; CDR3 DNA: TGTGCCAGCAGTTACTCGTCAGGAGTCTACGAGCAGTACTTC
V gene: TRBV4-1; clone size: -; D gene: TRBD2; J gene: TRBJ2-3; CDR3 protein: CASSRGGSPDTQYF; CDR3 DNA: TGCGCCAGCAGCCGCGGCGGGAGCCCAGATACGCAGTATTTT
V gene: TRBV27; clone size: many; D gene: -; J gene: TRBJ1-1; CDR3 protein: CASSFGRVGTEAFF; CDR3 DNA: TGTGCCAGCAGTTTCGGCAGGGTTGGGACTGAAGCTTTCTTT
V gene: TRBV24-1; clone size: few; D gene: -; J gene: TRBJ1-6; CDR3 protein: CATSAGVNSPLHF; CDR3 DNA: TGTGCCACCAGTGCTGGGGTTAATTCACCCCTCCACTTT
V gene: TRBV12-3/TRBV12-4; clone size: many; D gene: -; J gene: TRBJ2-7; CDR3 protein: CASSLRESSYEQYF; CDR3 DNA: TGTGCCAGCAGTTTAAGGGAAAGCTCCTACGAGCAGTACTTC
V gene: TRBV11-1; clone size: -; D gene: TRBD1; J gene: TRBJ2-4; CDR3 protein: CASSGWTGTGYLRDIQYF; CDR3 DNA: TGTGCCAGCAGCGGATGGACCGGGACAGGGTACCTCAGGGACATTCAGTACTTC
V gene: TRBV7-9; clone size: many; D gene: TRBD1; J gene: TRBJ2-3; CDR3 protein: CASSPRQGNTQYF; CDR3 DNA: TGTGCCAGCAGCCCGAGACAGGGAAATACGCAGTATTTT
V gene: TRBV7-9; clone size: many; D gene: TRBD1; J gene: TRBJ1-2; CDR3 protein: CASRHGQGTDGYTF; CDR3 DNA: TGTGCCAGCAGGCACGGACAGGGCACGGATGGCTACACCTTC
V gene: TRBV10-3; clone size: many; D gene: -; J gene: TRBJ1-5; CDR3 protein: CAISRTEDNQPQHF; CDR3 DNA: TGTGCCATCAGCAGGACAGAGGACAATCAGCCCCAGCATTTT
V gene: TRBV24-1; clone size: many; D gene: TRBD1; J gene: TRBJ2-1; CDR3 protein: CATRGQGSYNEQFF; CDR3 DNA: TGTGCCACCAGGGGACAGGGCTCCTACAATGAGCAGTTCTTC
V gene: TRBV5-1; clone size: many; D gene: TRBD2; J gene: TRBJ2-3; CDR3 protein: CASRLAGGSHTDTQYF; CDR3 DNA: TGCGCCAGCCGACTAGCGGGGGGCTCCCACACAGATACGCAGTATTTT
V gene: TRBV6-2/TRBV6-3; clone size: many; D gene: -; J gene: TRBJ2-2; CDR3 protein: CASSYQGLGGELFF; CDR3 DNA: TGTGCCAGCAGTTACCAGGGGCTGGGCGGGGAGCTGTTTTTT
V gene: TRBV6-1; clone size: many; D gene: -; J gene: TRBJ2-3; CDR3 protein: CASSESRGTDTQYF; CDR3 DNA: TGTGCCAGCAGTGAGAGCCGGGGGACAGATACGCAGTATTTT
V gene: TRBV11-2; clone size: many; D gene: -; J gene: TRBJ2-3; CDR3 protein: CASSSRHPDTQYF; CDR3 DNA: TGTGCCAGCAGCTCCCGTCACCCAGATACGCAGTATTTT
V gene: TRBV6-2/TRBV6-3; clone size: many; D gene: -; J gene: TRBJ2-2; CDR3 protein: CASSPRVEHTGELFF; CDR3 DNA: TGTGCCAGCAGCCCCAGGGTGGAGCACACCGGGGAGCTGTTTTTT
V gene: TRBV6-2/TRBV6-3; clone size: many; D gene: TRBD2; J gene: TRBJ2-1; CDR3 protein: CASSYGTSGTNEQFF; CDR3 DNA: TGTGCCAGCAGTTACGGGACTAGCGGGACCAATGAGCAGTTCTTC
V gene: TRBV9; clone size: many; D gene: -; J gene: TRBJ2-1; CDR3 protein: CASSVGGGANEQFF; CDR3 DNA: TGTGCCAGCAGCGTAGGAGGGGGGGCCAATGAGCAGTTCTTC
V gene: TRBV18; clone size: few; D gene: -; J gene: TRBJ1-4; CDR3 protein: CASSLIQGTGENEKLFF; CDR3 DNA: TGTGCCAGCTCACTTATACAGGGAACTGGAGAAAATGAAAAACTGTTTTTT
V gene: TRBV20-1; clone size: many; D gene: -; J gene: TRBJ2-5; CDR3 protein: CSAYPSSGATDETQYF; CDR3 DNA: TGCAGTGCTTACCCGAGCTCCGGGGCCACCGACGAGACCCAGTACTTC
V gene: TRBV20-1; clone size: many; D gene: TRBD2; J gene: TRBJ2-5; CDR3 protein: CSARGDGGSRKETQYF; CDR3 DNA: TGCAGTGCTAGAGGAGATGGCGGGAGTAGAAAAGAGACCCAGTACTTC
V gene: TRBV19; clone size: -; D gene: -; J gene: TRBJ2-6; CDR3 protein: CASSSDSRNSGANVLTF; CDR3 DNA: TGTGCCAGTAGTTCCGACTCCAGGAACTCTGGGGCCAACGTCCTGACTTTC
V gene: TRBV7-8; clone size: once; D gene: -; J gene: TRBJ2-3; CDR3 protein: CASSLVRGRGYTDTQYF; CDR3 DNA: TGTGCCAGCAGCTTAGTCAGGGGCAGGGGATACACAGATACGCAGTATTTT